This TCR beta chain comes out of a study of blood T cell repertoires in COVID-19. Among Cohort 3 donors, those recovered had two negative PCRs, clearance, or symptom resolution. How the authors handled the data: Estimation of nucleated cell counts was performed using reference gene primer amplification. This table comes from immunoSEQ multiplex PCR, and its TCRdb copy is limited to in-frame clones, with some not included. Clone size and the V and J calls come from that table; the DNA yielded D and trimming. The sample carries around 390,000 clones, more than 75% recorded once. V lost 2 bases to trimming and J lost 7 bases; unmatched junction nucleotides: 4. CDR1 is SGDLS, CDR2 YYNGEE, per germline. The CDR3 loop spans 15 amino acids.

Sequenced material: PBMCs or T cells enriched from blood (not recorded which). The chain couples TRBV9 to TRBJ1-6, with TRBD1 matching over 9 bases. The receptor's source is a woman in her fifties or sixties who had recovered from COVID-19. CDR3 protein: CASSVGGQGNSPLHF. In DNA, the CDR3 is TGTGCCAGCAGCGTGGGCGGACAGGGGAATTCACCCCTCCACTTT.